The clone carrying this TCR beta chain was detected only a few times. Its antigen is not identified. The CDR3 sequence is 17 residues long. V shed 2 bases, J shed 0 bases, and the junction held 8 bases outside the gene matches. The germline CDR1 and CDR2 sequences are SGHKS and YYEKEE (reference sequence). This sample stems from a study of T-cell memory formation after mild COVID-19. Turning to the study itself: TCR clustering was largely donor specific.

General study points: CD4+ contracting clones were mainly CM and EM; CD8+ ones, EMRA. Clones that got smaller from day 15 to 85 had even CD4/CD8, while clones growing later tipped toward CD4+.

5'RACE primed at constant segments yielded TCR alpha and TCR beta cDNA libraries bearing sample barcodes and UMIs. MiXCR was run by TCRdb on the 5' RACE reads, yielding one entry per CDR3 protein. The table shows more than 450,000 distinct CDR3 sequences, with more than 15% occurring only once. The source material was PBMCs or a T cell subset sorted from them (not recorded which). This receptor was obtained from an adult woman who had mild COVID-19 (a few samples of this study predate the infection). Cell type and time point are not known. The V call is TRBV5-5, the J call TRBJ1-2; 9 nucleotides match TRBD1. CDR3: CASSLHGTGPANYGYTF. Written as DNA, the CDR3 is TGTGCCAGCAGCTTACACGGGACAGGGCCAGCTAACTATGGCTACACCTTC.